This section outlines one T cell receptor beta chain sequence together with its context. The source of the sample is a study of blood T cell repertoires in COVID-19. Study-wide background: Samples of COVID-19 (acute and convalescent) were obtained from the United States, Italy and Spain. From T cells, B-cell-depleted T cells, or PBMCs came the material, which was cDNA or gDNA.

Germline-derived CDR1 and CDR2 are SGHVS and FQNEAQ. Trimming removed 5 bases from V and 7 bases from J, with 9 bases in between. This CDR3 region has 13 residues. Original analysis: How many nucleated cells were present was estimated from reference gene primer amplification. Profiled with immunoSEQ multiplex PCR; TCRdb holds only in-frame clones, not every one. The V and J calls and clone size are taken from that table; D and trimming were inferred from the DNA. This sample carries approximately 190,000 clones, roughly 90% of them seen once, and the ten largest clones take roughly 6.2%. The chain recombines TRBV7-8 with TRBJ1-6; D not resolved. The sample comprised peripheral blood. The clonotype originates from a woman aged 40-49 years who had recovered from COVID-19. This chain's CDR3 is CASSRDGNSPLHF. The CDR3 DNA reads TGTGCCAGCAGCCGCGACGGGAATTCACCCCTCCACTTT.